A selection of T cell receptor beta chains follows, all from one sample in a study of Ad26.COV2.S vaccination and SARS-CoV-2 variants. TCRdb's table, derived via immunoSEQ multiplex PCR, lists solely in-frame clones and lacks some. This table holds 350,000 to 400,000 clones, around nine tenths found once. This sample comprised peripheral blood, obtained in a trial of Ad26.COV2.S vaccine versus placebo. These TCRs come from a person aged 18-65 years who received the Ad26.COV2.S COVID-19 vaccine or a placebo. Both conserved end residues are part of each CDR3. D genes are given only for firm matches. Clone size is stated in some rows and not others, as once, few, many or a class when expanded.

>TRBV5-8|TRBJ1-2|.|12|.
CASRVTNYGYTF
TGTGCCAGCAGAGTAACAAACTATGGCTACACCTTC
>TRBV5-6|TRBJ1-5|.|17|.
CASSLWGLGNGNQPQHF
TGTGCCAGCAGCTTGTGGGGCCTAGGAAACGGTAATCAGCCCCAGCATTTT
>TRBV4-1|TRBJ2-2|.|16|TRBD1
CASSQVWTGNTGELFF
TGCGCCAGCAGCCAAGTCTGGACAGGGAACACCGGGGAGCTGTTTTTT
>TRBV4-1|TRBJ1-1|.|16|TRBD1
CASSQNIDRGDTEAFF
TGCGCCAGCAGCCAAAACATCGACAGGGGGGACACTGAAGCTTTCTTT
>TRBV7-2|TRBJ2-2|.|18|TRBD2
CASSLALAGGRGTGELFF
TGTGCCAGCAGCTTAGCCCTAGCGGGGGGCAGGGGCACCGGGGAGCTGTTTTTT
>TRBV7-8|TRBJ2-1|.|17|.
CASSLASGGANYNEQFF
TGTGCCAGCAGCTTAGCGTCCGGGGGAGCGAACTACAATGAGCAGTTCTTC
>TRBV10-1|TRBJ2-7|.|14|.
CASSVRLSPREQYF
TGCGCCAGCAGTGTTCGACTTAGCCCGAGGGAGCAGTACTTC
>TRBV6-6|TRBJ1-6|.|14|.
CASSPSGNNSPLHF
TGTGCCAGCAGTCCCAGCGGGAATAATTCACCCCTCCACTTT
>TRBV3-1/TRBV3-2|TRBJ1-2|.|14|TRBD1
CASGRQGSIYGYTF
TGTGCCAGCGGACGACAGGGTAGTATCTATGGCTACACCTTC
>TRBV6-1|TRBJ1-6|.|14|.
CASSERGGNSPLHF
TGTGCCAGCAGTGAAAGGGGGGGGAATTCACCCCTCCACTTT
>TRBV5-1|TRBJ1-6|.|17|.
CASSLGVGGHNNSPLHF
TGCGCCAGCAGCTTGGGGGTTGGAGGACACAATAATTCACCCCTCCACTTT
>TRBV5-1|TRBJ2-1|.|15|.
CASSSGSHLYNEQFF
TGCGCCAGCAGCTCCGGGTCGCATTTATACAATGAGCAGTTCTTC
>TRBV6-2/TRBV6-3|TRBJ1-6|.|16|.
CASSRPPGVYNSPLHF
TGTGCCAGCAGCCGCCCCCCGGGGGTTTATAATTCACCCCTCCACTTT
>TRBV4-1|TRBJ1-5|.|13|.
CASSQEVYGPQHF
TGCGCCAGCAGCCAAGAGGTTTACGGGCCCCAGCATTTT
>TRBV4-1|TRBJ2-5|.|16|.
CASSQEPRLAEETQYF
TGCGCCAGCAGCCAAGAACCCAGGCTAGCCGAAGAGACCCAGTACTTC
>TRBV27|TRBJ1-1|few|13|.
CASLSAGNTEAFF
TGTGCCAGCCTAAGCGCGGGGAACACTGAAGCTTTCTTT
>TRBV15|TRBJ1-5|.|13|.
CATSRDDWQPQHF
TGTGCCACCAGCAGAGACGACTGGCAGCCCCAGCATTTT
>TRBV5-8|TRBJ2-3|.|15|.
CASSFLGRGADTQYF
TGTGCCAGCAGCTTTCTGGGGCGAGGGGCAGATACGCAGTATTTT
>TRBV3-1/TRBV3-2|TRBJ2-3|.|18|.
CASSQEGVAGASTDTQYF
TGTGCCAGCAGCCAAGAAGGGGTGGCGGGGGCTAGCACAGATACGCAGTATTTT
>TRBV20-1|TRBJ2-7|few|14|.
CSASRQLSTYEQYF
TGCAGTGCTAGTCGACAGTTATCAACCTACGAGCAGTACTTC
>TRBV20-1|TRBJ2-5|.|11|.
CSAREQETQYF
TGCAGTGCTAGAGAGCAAGAGACCCAGTACTTC
>TRBV19|TRBJ2-1|.|15|.
CASSTETASYNEQFF
TGTGCCAGTAGTACAGAGACAGCCTCCTACAATGAGCAGTTCTTC
>TRBV2|TRBJ2-3|.|14|.
CASKADSNSDTQYF
TGTGCCAGCAAGGCGGACTCTAACTCCGATACGCAGTATTTT
>TRBV4-1|TRBJ1-1|.|14|.
CASSQAGRLLEAFF
TGCGCCAGCAGCCAAGCGGGGCGGCTCCTTGAAGCTTTCTTT
>TRBV10-1|TRBJ1-1|.|13|.
CASTAGLNTEAFF
TGCGCCAGCACGGCAGGGCTGAACACTGAAGCTTTCTTT
>TRBV19|TRBJ2-1|.|13|.
CASNPGLGNEQFF
TGTGCCAGTAACCCGGGGTTAGGCAATGAGCAGTTCTTC
>TRBV29-1|TRBJ2-5|.|10|.
CSVLQETQYF
TGCAGCGTCCTCCAAGAGACCCAGTACTTC
>TRBV5-8|TRBJ2-5|.|13|TRBD2
CASSSTSRETQYF
TGTGCCAGCAGCTCGACTAGCCGGGAGACCCAGTACTTC
>TRBV21-1|TRBJ2-3|.|19|.
CASSNSGRFLGSSTDTQYF
TGTGCCAGCAGCAACTCCGGGAGGTTCTTGGGTTCTAGCACAGATACGCAGTATTTT
>TRBV7-9|TRBJ2-2|.|13|.
CASSLAGPGELFF
TGTGCCAGCAGCTTAGCTGGACCCGGGGAGCTGTTTTTT
>TRBV5-4|TRBJ1-5|.|13|.
CASSIEPNQPQHF
TGTGCCAGCAGCATCGAGCCGAATCAGCCCCAGCATTTT
>TRBV5-1|TRBJ1-2|.|14|TRBD1
CASSIQGQGYGYTF
TGCGCCAGCAGCATCCAGGGACAGGGCTATGGCTACACCTTC
>TRBV5-8|TRBJ2-1|.|15|.
CASSLARAFYNEQFF
TGTGCCAGCAGCTTGGCCCGGGCATTCTACAATGAGCAGTTCTTC
>TRBV7-9|TRBJ1-1|.|13|.
CANDEGRSTEAFF
TGTGCCAACGACGAGGGGAGAAGCACTGAAGCTTTCTTT
>TRBV6-5|TRBJ2-7|.|15|.
CASSYSIDGSYEQYF
TGTGCCAGCAGTTACTCGATCGACGGGTCCTACGAGCAGTACTTC